These 8 T cell receptor beta chains were all obtained from the same sample, sequenced in a study of blood T cells in healthy people across ages. Primed by a sample-barcoded 5' primer and a J-beta primer mix, a second PCR proceeded for roughly 6 to 12 cycles. TCRdb independently ran MiXCR on the 5' RACE reads; one entry per CDR3 protein. Of hundreds of thousands of distinct CDR3 sequences listed, roughly 21% were seen once; the top ten hold 3.5% to 4%. The sample taken for sequencing was blood. Receptors were obtained from a man aged 65-85 years in good health.

This chain connects TRBV5-1 to TRBJ2-3; TRBD2 might be the D (5 bases). CDR3 length: 14 amino acids. Germline loops: CDR1 SGHRS, CDR2 YFSETQ. V was shortened by 0 bases and J by 4 bases, with 9 bases between the two germline ends. The CDR3 sequence: CASSLATGADTQYF. CDR3 bases: TGCGCCAGCAGCTTGGCGACCGGGGCAGATACGCAGTATTTT.

The chain couples TRBV29-1 to TRBJ2-1, with 7 bases that match TRBD2. The germline gives CDR1 SQVTM, CDR2 ANQGSEA. The CDR3 loop spans 14 amino acids. The trim removed 2 bases at V and 0 bases at J, leaving 1 base unmatched. The CDR3 coding sequence is TGCAGCGTTGAACGGGAGGTCTCCTACAATGAGCAGTTCTTC. Translated: CSVEREVSYNEQFF.

This clonotype came up a few times. V usage is TRBV5-8 and J usage is TRBJ2-5; D may be TRBD2 (6 bases). V was trimmed by 2 bases and J by 3 bases, leaving 17 bases between them. The CDR3 runs to 16 residues. Germline assignment: CDR1 SGHTS and CDR2 YDEGEE. CDR3 region: CASSFDRDGREETQYF. The CDR3 region has the DNA TGTGCCAGCAGCTTCGACCGGGACGGGAGAGAAGAGACCCAGTACTTC.

This chain links TRBV28 with TRBJ1-3; D gene unclear. The germline V and J ends were trimmed by 6 bases and 0 bases, with 12 bases remaining between them. The germline gives CDR1 MDHEN, CDR2 SYDVKM. This CDR3 has 15 residues. CDR3: CASSSDANSGNTIYF. CDR3 nucleotide sequence: TGTGCCAGCAGCTCGGACGCTAACTCTGGAAACACCATATATTTT.

This clonotype appeared a few times. V is TRBV7-2 and J is TRBJ2-3; 8 nucleotides agree with TRBD2. Trimming at V came to 5 bases and at J to 9 bases, leaving 10 bases not matched to a gene. Germline CDR1 reads SGHTA; CDR2 reads FQGNSA. The CDR3 is 14 amino acids. The CDR3 sequence is CASSPQTSAATQYF. The CDR3 coding sequence is TGTGCCAGCAGCCCCCAGACTAGCGCCGCCACGCAGTATTTT.

The chain combines TRBV20-1 with TRBJ2-7, with D unclear. V was clipped by 5 bases and J by 6 bases, with 11 bases between them. The CDR3 sequence is 11 residues long. Germline CDR1 is DFQATT and CDR2 is SNEGSKA (reference sequence). The CDR3 is CSAGKGSEQYF. The CDR3 nucleotides read TGCAGTGCTGGGAAAGGATCCGAGCAGTACTTC.

The V call is TRBV5-1, the J call TRBJ2-5; D not certain. The DNA end lines up better with TRBJ2-7; the J call may be wrong. Germline values: CDR1 SGHRS, CDR2 YFSETQ. CDR3 length equals 13 residues. The CDR3 loop reads CASSLPGLYEQYF. The CDR3 DNA follows: TGCGCCAGCAGCTTGCCGGGCCTCTACGAGCAGTACTTC.

This rearrangement joins TRBV11-1 to TRBJ2-2, with 8 bases fitting TRBD2. V was clipped by 5 bases and J by 1 base; unmatched bases: 6. The germline gives CDR1 SGHAT, CDR2 FQDESV (reference sequence). This CDR3 is built from 16 residues. The CDR3 sequence: CASSPRSGRNTGELFF. CDR3 coding DNA: TGTGCCAGCAGCCCCCGGAGCGGGAGGAACACCGGGGAGCTGTTTTTT.